Each of the 32 T cell receptor beta chains below was sequenced from the same sample in a study of blood T cells in healthy people across ages. Alongside a J-beta primer mix, a sample-barcoded 5' primer served in a second PCR lasting roughly 7 to 11 cycles. TCRdb passed the 5' RACE reads through MiXCR, listing each CDR3 protein once. The sample has under 2,000,000 distinct CDR3 sequences, about 50% seen once. Sequencing used blood. These receptors were obtained from a woman aged 40 to 49 in good health.

The count of this clonotype is one. The J gene is TRBJ2-1, the V gene TRBV7-9; 9 bases match TRBD2. Unmatched junction bases numbered 4, after V lost 5 bases and J lost 8 bases. This CDR3 has 13 amino acids. From germline, CDR1 is SEHNR and CDR2 FQNEAQ (reference sequence). The CDR3 sequence: CASSAGGPDEQFF. Written as DNA, the CDR3 is TGTGCCAGCAGCGCGGGGGGGCCGGATGAGCAGTTCTTC. Variable domain in full (rest from reference TRBV7-9 and TRBJ2-1): DTGVSQNPRHKITKRGQNVTFRCDPISEHNRLYWYRQTLGQGPEFLTYFQNEAQLEKSRLLSDRFSAERPKGSFSTLEIQRTEQGDSAMYLCASSAGGPDEQFFGPGTRLTVL.

The chain carries TRBV5-1 and TRBJ2-5, with D unclear. V was trimmed by 4 bases and J by 7 bases, leaving 20 bases between them. The CDR3 spans 15 residues. In germline, CDR1 is SGHRS, CDR2 YFSETQ. As DNA, the CDR3 is TGCGCCAGCAGCCCGTCTCGTAGACAAGATGGGACCCAGTACTTC. It specifies CASSPSRRQDGTQYF. The full variable domain, rest sourced from reference TRBV5-1 and TRBJ2-5, is KAGVTQTPRYLIKTRGQQVTLSCSPISGHRSVSWYQQTPGQGLQFLFEYFSETQRNKGNFPGRFSGRQFSNSRSEMNVSTLELGDSALYLCASSPSRRQDGTQYFGPGTRLLVL.

This clonotype was counted between two and nine times. V gene TRBV29-1 combines with J gene TRBJ2-3, with D unresolved. Germline lookup yields CDR1 SQVTM and CDR2 ANQGSEA. There are 14 residues in the CDR3. V gave up 1 base and J gave up 6 bases, with 14 bases separating them. DNA for the CDR3: TGCAGCGTTGAAGTGGAGACGCCCAGGGATACGCAGTATTTT. The encoded protein is CSVEVETPRDTQYF.

The V call is TRBV7-6, the J call TRBJ2-5, with D unclear. This CDR3 contains 16 residues. The V gene lost 1 base and the J gene lost 1 base, with 13 bases spanning the gap. Germline assignment: CDR1 SGHVS and CDR2 FNYEAQ. This chain's CDR3 is CASSLVSAWGQETQYF. The CDR3 bases are TGTGCCAGCAGCTTAGTATCGGCATGGGGCCAAGAGACCCAGTACTTC. Variable domain in full (rest from reference TRBV7-6 and TRBJ2-5): GAGVSQSPRYKVTKRGQDVALRCDPISGHVSLYWYRQALGQGPEFLTYFNYEAQQDKSGLPNDRFSAERPEGSISTLTIQRTEQRDSAMYRCASSLVSAWGQETQYFGPGTRLLVL.

The gene calls are TRBV20-1 and TRBJ1-2; a possible D gene is TRBD1 (5 bases). Trimming left V 4 bases short and J 8 bases short, with 17 bases between. There are 13 residues in the CDR3. The germline CDR1 and CDR2 sequences are DFQATT and SNEGSKA (reference sequence). CDR3 region: CSAMVRPGHGYTF. CDR3 DNA: TGCAGTGCTATGGTCCGGCCAGGGCACGGCTACACCTTC.

The table lists this clonotype with a few counts. The rearrangement joins TRBV5-4 to TRBJ2-7; 14 bases are a match to TRBD2. CDR1 and CDR2 (germline): SGHNT, YYREEE (reference sequence). The CDR3 runs 16 residues. The ends lost 0 bases at V and 2 bases at J; junction bases unmatched: 1. The CDR3 region has the DNA TGTGCCAGCAGCTTGGAGACTAGCGGGGGGGCCTACGAGCAGTACTTC. Its protein product is CASSLETSGGAYEQYF.

This chain joins TRBV4-2 and TRBJ2-7; perhaps TRBD1 as D (5 bases). CDR1 and CDR2 from the germline V gene are LGHNA and YNFKEQ. V was pared by 0 bases and J by 3 bases, with 12 bases between. This CDR3 region has 15 residues. The CDR3 here is CASSQERSGNYEQYF. CDR3 sequence (DNA): TGTGCCAGCAGCCAAGAGCGCTCAGGGAACTACGAGCAGTACTTC.

The chain uses TRBV27 and TRBJ1-5; D gene ambiguous. Trimming took 6 bases from V and 2 from J, leaving 8 bases between them. Germline V lookup: CDR1 MNHEY, CDR2 SMNVEV (reference sequence). The CDR3 spans 13 residues. The CDR3 region is CASRLGGNQPQHF. DNA for the CDR3: TGTGCCAGCAGGCTCGGGGGCAATCAGCCCCAGCATTTT.

Written as DNA, the CDR3 is TGTGCCAGCAGCGTAGACCTAGCGGGGGGCCAGGATGAGACCCAGTACTTC. It encodes CASSVDLAGGQDETQYF. The rearrangement joins TRBV9 to TRBJ2-5; 11 nucleotides agree with TRBD2. Germline V gives CDR1 SGDLS, CDR2 YYNGEE. J was trimmed by 5 bases and V by 0 bases; bases with no gene match: 9. The CDR3 runs 17 residues.

The chain uses TRBV7-2 and TRBJ1-2; 9 bases agree with TRBD1. This CDR3 has 15 residues. In germline, CDR1 is SGHTA, CDR2 FQGNSA. The J segment lost 2 bases and the V segment lost 5 bases, leaving 6 bases of the junction unmatched. The CDR3 protein is CASSPSGQGNYGYTF. As DNA, the CDR3 is TGTGCCAGCAGCCCCAGCGGACAGGGGAACTATGGCTACACCTTC.

This clonotype appeared a few times. The chain employs TRBV20-1 and TRBJ2-7, with D perhaps matching TRBD2 (6 bases). Per the germline V gene, CDR1 is DFQATT and CDR2 is SNEGSKA (reference sequence). The length of the CDR3 is 11 residues. The V gene lost 6 bases and the J gene lost 10 bases, with 16 bases spanning the gap. In nucleotides, the CDR3 is TGCAGTGCGCCGGGAGTAGGGTCCCAGTACTTC. Protein product: CSAPGVGSQYF.

The chain employs TRBV20-1 and TRBJ1-2, with a weak D call TRBD1 (6 bases). V dropped 1 base and J dropped 4 bases, with 13 bases sitting between them. This CDR3 has 14 residues. Germline CDR1 is DFQATT and CDR2 is SNEGSKA (reference sequence). CDR3 nucleotide sequence: TGCAGTGCTAGAGGGGGTGGGGGCAGCTATGGCTACACCTTC. Its translation is CSARGGGGSYGYTF.

This clonotype was seen a handful of times. The V and J genes are TRBV27 and TRBJ2-7; 8 bases are a match to TRBD2. The V gene's germline CDR1 is MNHEY and CDR2 SMNVEV (reference sequence). Losses at the gene ends were 4 bases for V and 6 bases for J; bases not matched to a gene: 11. This CDR3 has 15 amino acids. The DNA for the CDR3 is TGTGCCAGCAGTTCAATCCCGGGACTAGAAATCGAGCAGTACTTC. Translation: CASSSIPGLEIEQYF.

The V and J genes are TRBV7-8 and TRBJ2-5; 7 nucleotides align to TRBD2. V gave up 1 base and J gave up 1 base; unmatched junction bases: 6. CDR3 length: 16 residues. CDR1 and CDR2 from the germline V gene are SGHVS and FQNEAQ. CDR3 nucleotide sequence: TGTGCCAGCAGCTTAGTTCTGCGGGGGACCCAAGAGACCCAGTACTTC. Translating gives CASSLVLRGTQETQYF.

This clonotype was counted only a few times. The chain employs TRBV24-1 and TRBJ2-3; D not resolved. Germline values: CDR1 KGHDR, CDR2 SFDVKD. V lost 7 bases, J lost 6 bases, and 7 bases lay in between. This CDR3 region has 11 residues. The CDR3 protein is CATSFSDTQYF. The CDR3 DNA sequence: TGTGCCACCAGCTTTAGCGATACGCAGTATTTT.

CDR3 in DNA: TGTGCCAGCAGTTACGGGCAGATTCATCAGCCCCAGCATTTT. Translating it yields CASSYGQIHQPQHF. The V call is TRBV6-5, the J call TRBJ1-5; D is ambiguous. This CDR3 has 14 amino acids. In germline, CDR1 is MNHEY, CDR2 SVGAGI. The V and J ends lost 2 bases and 5 bases respectively, with 10 bases between them.

This clonotype appeared a few times. V usage is TRBV6-6 and J usage is TRBJ2-7, with D possibly TRBD1 on 6 matching bases. The V and J ends lost 5 bases and 2 bases respectively, with 19 bases between them. Germline V gives CDR1 MNHNY, CDR2 SVGAGI (reference sequence). The CDR3 spans 16 residues. Here the CDR3 DNA reads TGTGCCAGCAGTCCGCTACCTCGACAGGTTACCTACGAGCAGTACTTC. It encodes CASSPLPRQVTYEQYF.

CDR3 residues: CASSQVGTYGYTF. CDR3 bases: TGTGCCAGCAGCCAAGTAGGCACTTATGGCTACACCTTC. V usage is TRBV4-2 and J usage is TRBJ1-2; D is unclear. CDR3 length: 13 amino acids. Germline loops: CDR1 LGHNA, CDR2 YNFKEQ. Trimming removed 1 base from V and 5 bases from J, with 8 bases in between.

A remark on this clonotype: One junction end does not reproduce the germline sequence, and a read error may be involved. This CDR3 is CASRYSNLGETQYF. In DNA, the CDR3 is TGTGCCAGCAGGTACTCGAATCTCGGGGAGACCCAGTACTTC. The chain is built from TRBV6-5 and TRBJ2-5; D remains unclear. The CDR3 has 14 amino acids. Germline-derived CDR1 and CDR2 are MNHEY and SVGAGI.

This sequence joins TRBV7-2 and TRBJ1-5; unclear D gene. V lost 3 bases and J lost 8, with 8 bases in between. CDR1 is SGHTA, CDR2 FQGNSA, per germline. CDR3 size: 12 residues. The CDR3 DNA sequence: TGTGCCAGCAGCTTCACCGGAGAGCCCCAGCATTTT. The encoded protein is CASSFTGEPQHF.

Comment on this clonotype: Its ends do not fully match the called genes, so a read error is possible. This chain links TRBV27 with TRBJ2-3, with 8 bases matching TRBD1. CDR1 and CDR2 from the germline V gene are MNHEY and SMNVEV (reference sequence). The CDR3 runs 15 residues. CDR3 region: CASTLRQGSTDTQCF. The CDR3 nucleotides read TGTGCCAGCACCCTCCGACAGGGGAGCACAGATACGCAGTGTTTT.

The gene calls are TRBV2 and TRBJ1-2, with TRBD1 identical over 11 bases. The J segment lost 7 bases and the V segment lost 4 bases, leaving 5 bases of the junction unmatched. The CDR3 sequence is 14 residues long. Germline lookup yields CDR1 SNHLY and CDR2 FYNNEI. The CDR3 DNA reads as TGTGCCAGCAGTGCCGGACAGGGGGCAATTGGCTACACCTTC. Its translation: CASSAGQGAIGYTF.

The V and J genes are TRBV28 and TRBJ2-7, with D maybe TRBD1 (6 bases). This CDR3 is 15 amino acids long. Germline V CDR1 and CDR2: MDHEN, SYDVKM. V shed 3 bases and J shed 2 bases, with 14 bases lying between them. Written as DNA, the CDR3 is TGTGCCAGCAGTTTGCAGGGGACGGCAGCCTACGAGCAGTACTTC. As protein: CASSLQGTAAYEQYF.

This clonotype was picked up many times. This chain joins TRBV7-8 and TRBJ1-2; TRBD1 agrees at 9 bases. Germline-derived CDR1 and CDR2 are SGHVS and FQNEAQ. V trimming: 2 bases; J trimming: 8 bases; junction bases outside the gene matches: 12. This CDR3 has 16 amino acids. DNA of the CDR3: TGTGCCAGCAGCTTACTCAGTTACACAGGGGGCCTCGGCTACACCTTC. Translating it yields CASSLLSYTGGLGYTF. Drawing the rest from reference TRBV7-8 and TRBJ1-2, the complete variable domain is GAGVSQSPRYKVAKRGQDVALRCDPISGHVSLFWYQQALGQGPEFLTYFQNEAQLDKSGLPSDRFFAERPEGSVSTLKIQRTQQEDSAVYLCASSLLSYTGGLGYTFGSGTRLTVV.

V is TRBV7-9 and J is TRBJ1-2; the match to TRBD1 covers 9 bases. Losses at the gene ends were 5 bases for V and 8 bases for J; bases not matched to a gene: 9. The CDR3 runs to 14 residues. Germline values: CDR1 SEHNR, CDR2 FQNEAQ (reference sequence). This chain's CDR3 is CASSPTGQGDGYTF. CDR3 bases: TGTGCCAGCAGCCCGACGGGACAGGGCGACGGCTACACCTTC.

This clonotype appeared a few times. V usage is TRBV5-1 and J usage is TRBJ2-7; D remains ambiguous. CDR1 SGHRS and CDR2 YFSETQ come from the germline V gene. CDR3 length: 16 amino acids. The germline V and J ends were trimmed by 1 base and 7 bases, with 21 bases remaining between them. The CDR3 DNA follows: TGCGCCAGCAGCTTGAAAGAGTGGGCAGCCTTGGGAGAGCAGTACTTC. Encoded protein: CASSLKEWAALGEQYF.

The CDR3 DNA sequence: TGTGCCAGCAGTTTAAGGGGACAGGGGGCCCATGAGCAGTTCTTC. It codes for CASSLRGQGAHEQFF. The chain uses TRBV12-3 or TRBV12-4 and TRBJ2-1; 12 bases line up with TRBD1. Trimming removed 2 bases from V and 8 bases from J; junction bases left unmatched: 4. There are 15 residues in the CDR3.

The rearrangement uses TRBV5-1 and TRBJ2-7; D perhaps matches TRBD1 (6 bases). The CDR3 runs 15 residues. The germline V gene has CDR1 SGHRS and CDR2 YFSETQ. V was cut by 0 bases and J by 3 bases, with 13 bases left in between. The CDR3 sequence: CASSLAFGDNYEQYF. CDR3 DNA sequence: TGCGCCAGCAGCTTGGCCTTCGGGGACAACTACGAGCAGTACTTC. Based on the CDR3 plus reference TRBV5-1 and TRBJ2-7, the full variable domain is KAGVTQTPRYLIKTRGQQVTLSCSPISGHRSVSWYQQTPGQGLQFLFEYFSETQRNKGNFPGRFSGRQFSNSRSEMNVSTLELGDSALYLCASSLAFGDNYEQYFGPGTRLTVT.

The gene calls are TRBV5-1 and TRBJ2-3, with 7 bases fitting TRBD2. V was clipped by 5 bases and J by 2 bases; unmatched bases: 5. This CDR3 spans 14 amino acids. Germline V CDR1 and CDR2: SGHRS, YFSETQ. The CDR3 here is CASRRDYSTDTQYF. The CDR3 nucleotides are TGCGCCAGCAGAAGGGACTACTCCACAGATACGCAGTATTTT.

The chain employs TRBV20-1 and TRBJ2-5, with TRBD2 identical over 9 bases. The CDR3 has 15 residues. The J segment lost 2 bases and the V segment lost 6 bases, leaving 10 bases of the junction unmatched. Per the germline V gene, CDR1 is DFQATT and CDR2 is SNEGSKA (reference sequence). CDR3 DNA: TGCAGTGCCAGCGGGACTAGCTGGGATCAAGAGACCCAGTACTTC. It encodes CSASGTSWDQETQYF.

This clonotype was recorded a few times. The chain links TRBV14 to TRBJ2-7, with no clear D. V was pared by 3 bases and J by 1 base, with 4 bases between. Germline V gives CDR1 SGHDN, CDR2 FVKESK. This CDR3 spans 12 amino acids. The chain's CDR3 is CASSQHSYEQYF. CDR3 coding DNA: TGTGCCAGCAGCCAGCATTCCTACGAGCAGTACTTC.

The chain combines TRBV7-9 with TRBJ2-1, with 9 nucleotides matching TRBD1. Trimming at V came to 5 bases and at J to 4 bases, leaving 6 bases not matched to a gene. The germline gives CDR1 SEHNR, CDR2 FQNEAQ (reference sequence). This CDR3 is built from 15 residues. The CDR3 is CASSQGTGTYNEQFF. The CDR3 DNA reads as TGTGCCAGCAGCCAGGGGACAGGGACTTACAATGAGCAGTTCTTC.